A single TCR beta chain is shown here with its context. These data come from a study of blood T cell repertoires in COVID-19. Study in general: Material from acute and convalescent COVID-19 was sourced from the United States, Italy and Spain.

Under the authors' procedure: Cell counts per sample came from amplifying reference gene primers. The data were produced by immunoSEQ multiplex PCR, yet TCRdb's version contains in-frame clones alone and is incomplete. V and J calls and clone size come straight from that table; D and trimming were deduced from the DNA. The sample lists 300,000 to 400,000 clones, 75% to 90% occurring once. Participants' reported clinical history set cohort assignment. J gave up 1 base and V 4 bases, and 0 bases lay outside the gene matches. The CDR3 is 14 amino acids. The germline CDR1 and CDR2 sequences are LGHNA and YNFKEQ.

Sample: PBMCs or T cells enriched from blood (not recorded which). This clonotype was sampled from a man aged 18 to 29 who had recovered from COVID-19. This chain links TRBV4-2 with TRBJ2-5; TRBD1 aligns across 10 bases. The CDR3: CASSRDRGQETQYF. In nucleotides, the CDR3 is TGTGCCAGCAGCCGGGACAGGGGCCAAGAGACCCAGTACTTC.